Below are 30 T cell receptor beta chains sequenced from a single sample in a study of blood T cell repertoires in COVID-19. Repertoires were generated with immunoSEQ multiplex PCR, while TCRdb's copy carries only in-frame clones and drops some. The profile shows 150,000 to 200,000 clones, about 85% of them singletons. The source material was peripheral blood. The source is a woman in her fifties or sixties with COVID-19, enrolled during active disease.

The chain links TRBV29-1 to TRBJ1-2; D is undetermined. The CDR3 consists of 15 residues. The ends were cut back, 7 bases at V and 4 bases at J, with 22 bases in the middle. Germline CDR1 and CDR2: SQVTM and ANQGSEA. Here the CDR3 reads CSARGGTEGGYGYTF. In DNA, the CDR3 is TGCAGCGCTCGGGGAGGCACCGAGGGTGGCTATGGCTACACCTTC. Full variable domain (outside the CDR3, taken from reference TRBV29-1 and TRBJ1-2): SAVISQKPSRDICQRGTSLTIQCQVDSQVTMMFWYRQQPGQSLTLIATANQGSEATYESGFVIDKFPISRPNLTFSTLTVSNMSPEDSSIYLCSARGGTEGGYGYTFGSGTRLTVV.

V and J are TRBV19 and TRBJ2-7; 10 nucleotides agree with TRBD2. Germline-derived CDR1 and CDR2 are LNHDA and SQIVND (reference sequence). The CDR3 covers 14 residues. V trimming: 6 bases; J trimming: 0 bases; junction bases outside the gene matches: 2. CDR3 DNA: TGTGCCAGTAGCACTAGCGGGGACTCCTACGAGCAGTACTTC. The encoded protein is CASSTSGDSYEQYF.

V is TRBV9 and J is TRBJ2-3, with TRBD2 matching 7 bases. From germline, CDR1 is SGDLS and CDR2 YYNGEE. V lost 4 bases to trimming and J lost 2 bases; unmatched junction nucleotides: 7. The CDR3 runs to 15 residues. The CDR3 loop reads CASSTTGGNTDTQYF. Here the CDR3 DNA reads TGTGCCAGCAGCACAACGGGGGGAAACACAGATACGCAGTATTTT. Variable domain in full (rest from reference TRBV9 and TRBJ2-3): DSGVTQTPKHLITATGQRVTLRCSPRSGDLSVYWYQQSLDQGLQFLIQYYNGEERAKGNILERFSAQQFPDLHSELNLSSLELGDSALYFCASSTTGGNTDTQYFGPGTRLTVL.

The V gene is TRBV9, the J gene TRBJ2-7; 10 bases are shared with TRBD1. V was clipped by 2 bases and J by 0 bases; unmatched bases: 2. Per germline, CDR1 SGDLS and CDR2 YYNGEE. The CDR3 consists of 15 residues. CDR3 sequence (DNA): TGTGCCAGCAGCGTGTGGGACAGGGGCTCCTACGAGCAGTACTTC. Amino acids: CASSVWDRGSYEQYF.

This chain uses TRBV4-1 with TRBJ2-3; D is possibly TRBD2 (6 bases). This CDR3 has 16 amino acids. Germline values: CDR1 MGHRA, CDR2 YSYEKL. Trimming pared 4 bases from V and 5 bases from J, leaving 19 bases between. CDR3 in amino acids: CASSLLTSSAGDTQYF. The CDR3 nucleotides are TGCGCCAGCAGCCTACTCACCTCTAGCGCCGGAGATACGCAGTATTTT.

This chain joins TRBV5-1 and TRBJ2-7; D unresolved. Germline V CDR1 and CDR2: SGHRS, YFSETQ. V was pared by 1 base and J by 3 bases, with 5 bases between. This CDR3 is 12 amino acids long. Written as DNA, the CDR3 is TGCGCCAGCAGCTTGCCAAACTACGAGCAGTACTTC. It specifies CASSLPNYEQYF. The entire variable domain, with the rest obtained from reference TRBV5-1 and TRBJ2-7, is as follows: KAGVTQTPRYLIKTRGQQVTLSCSPISGHRSVSWYQQTPGQGLQFLFEYFSETQRNKGNFPGRFSGRQFSNSRSEMNVSTLELGDSALYLCASSLPNYEQYFGPGTRLTVT.

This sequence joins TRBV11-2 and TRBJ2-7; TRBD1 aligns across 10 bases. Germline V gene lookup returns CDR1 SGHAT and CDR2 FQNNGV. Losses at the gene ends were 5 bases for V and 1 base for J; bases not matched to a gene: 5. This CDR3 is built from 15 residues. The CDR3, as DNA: TGTGCCAGCAGCACCGGACAGGGGGGTTCCTACGAGCAGTACTTC. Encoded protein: CASSTGQGGSYEQYF.

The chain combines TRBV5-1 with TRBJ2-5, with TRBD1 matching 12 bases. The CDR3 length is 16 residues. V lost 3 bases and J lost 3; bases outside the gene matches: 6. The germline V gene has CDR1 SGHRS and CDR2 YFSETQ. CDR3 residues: CASSWGTGGGKETQYF. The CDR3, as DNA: TGCGCCAGCAGCTGGGGGACAGGGGGCGGGAAAGAGACCCAGTACTTC.

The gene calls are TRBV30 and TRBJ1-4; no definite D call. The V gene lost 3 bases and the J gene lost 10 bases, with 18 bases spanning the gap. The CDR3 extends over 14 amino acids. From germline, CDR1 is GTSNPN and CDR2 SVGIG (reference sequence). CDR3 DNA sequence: TGTGCCTGGAGGACCCCCAACGGTCTAGGAAAACTGTTTTTT. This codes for CAWRTPNGLGKLFF.

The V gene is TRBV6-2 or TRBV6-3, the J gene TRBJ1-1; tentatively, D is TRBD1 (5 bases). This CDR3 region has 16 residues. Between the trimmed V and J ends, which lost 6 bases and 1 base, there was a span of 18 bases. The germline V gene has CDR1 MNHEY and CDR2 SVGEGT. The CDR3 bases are TGTGCCAGCAGCTCCCTCTGGGGGGAGAGGAACACTGAAGCTTTCTTT. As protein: CASSSLWGERNTEAFF.

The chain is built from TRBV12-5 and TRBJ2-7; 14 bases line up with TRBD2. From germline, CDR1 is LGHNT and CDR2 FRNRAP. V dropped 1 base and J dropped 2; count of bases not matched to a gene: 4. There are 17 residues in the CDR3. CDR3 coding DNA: TGTGCTAGTGGTTTGGGACTAGCGGGGGGGCACGCCTACGAGCAGTACTTC. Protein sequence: CASGLGLAGGHAYEQYF.

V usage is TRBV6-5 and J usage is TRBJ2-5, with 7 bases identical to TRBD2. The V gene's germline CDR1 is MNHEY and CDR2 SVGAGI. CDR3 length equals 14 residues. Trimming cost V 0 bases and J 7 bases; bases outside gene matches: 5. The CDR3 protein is CASSYSGLGGTQYF. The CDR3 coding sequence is TGTGCCAGCAGTTACTCCGGACTAGGAGGGACCCAGTACTTC.

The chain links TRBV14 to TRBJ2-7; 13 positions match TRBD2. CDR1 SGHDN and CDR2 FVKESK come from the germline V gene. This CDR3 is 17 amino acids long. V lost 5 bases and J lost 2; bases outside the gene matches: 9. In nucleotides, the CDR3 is TGTGCCAGCAGCTATCGACTAGCGGGGGGCCCCACCTACGAGCAGTACTTC. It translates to CASSYRLAGGPTYEQYF. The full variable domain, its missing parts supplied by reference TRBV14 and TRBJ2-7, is EAGVTQFPSHSVIEKGQTVTLRCDPISGHDNLYWYRRVMGKEIKFLLHFVKESKQDESGMPNNRFLAERTGGTYSTLKVQPAELEDSGVYFCASSYRLAGGPTYEQYFGPGTRLTVT.

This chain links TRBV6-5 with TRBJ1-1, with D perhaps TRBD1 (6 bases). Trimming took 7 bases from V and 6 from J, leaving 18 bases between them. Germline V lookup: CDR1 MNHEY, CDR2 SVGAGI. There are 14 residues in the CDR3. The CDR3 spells CASILTGGVSEAFF. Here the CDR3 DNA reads TGTGCCAGCATCCTGACGGGGGGCGTCTCTGAAGCTTTCTTT.

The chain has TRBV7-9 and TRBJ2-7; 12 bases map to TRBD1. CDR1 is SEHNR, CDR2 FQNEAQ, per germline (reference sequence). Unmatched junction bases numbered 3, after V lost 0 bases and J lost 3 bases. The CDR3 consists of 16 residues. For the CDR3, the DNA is TGTGCCAGCAGCTTAGCGGGACAGGGGGCGCGCTACGAGCAGTACTTC. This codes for CASSLAGQGARYEQYF. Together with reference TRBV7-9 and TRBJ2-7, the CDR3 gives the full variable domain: DTGVSQNPRHKITKRGQNVTFRCDPISEHNRLYWYRQTLGQGPEFLTYFQNEAQLEKSRLLSDRFSAERPKGSFSTLEIQRTEQGDSAMYLCASSLAGQGARYEQYFGPGTRLTVT.

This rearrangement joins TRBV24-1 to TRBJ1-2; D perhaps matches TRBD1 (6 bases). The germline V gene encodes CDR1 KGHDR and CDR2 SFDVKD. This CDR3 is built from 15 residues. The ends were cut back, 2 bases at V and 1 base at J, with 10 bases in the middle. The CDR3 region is CATSDSRQDNYGYTF. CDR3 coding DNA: TGTGCCACCAGTGATTCCCGACAGGATAACTATGGCTACACCTTC.

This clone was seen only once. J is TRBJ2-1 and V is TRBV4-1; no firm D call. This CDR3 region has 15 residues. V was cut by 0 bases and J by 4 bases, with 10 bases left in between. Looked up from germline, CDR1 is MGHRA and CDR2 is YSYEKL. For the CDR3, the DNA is TGCGCCAGCAGCCAAGAACACAATCCATACAATGAGCAGTTCTTC. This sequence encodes CASSQEHNPYNEQFF.

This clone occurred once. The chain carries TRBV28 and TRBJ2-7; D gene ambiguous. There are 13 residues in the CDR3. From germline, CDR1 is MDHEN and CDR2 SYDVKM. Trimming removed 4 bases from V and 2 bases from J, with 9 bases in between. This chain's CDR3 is CASSSGQTYEQYF. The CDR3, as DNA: TGTGCCAGCAGTTCTGGGCAGACCTACGAGCAGTACTTC. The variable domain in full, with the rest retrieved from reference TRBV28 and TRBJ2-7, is DVKVTQSSRYLVKRTGEKVFLECVQDMDHENMFWYRQDPGLGLRLIYFSYDVKMKEKGDIPEGYSVSREKKERFSLILESASTNQTSMYLCASSSGQTYEQYFGPGTRLTVT.

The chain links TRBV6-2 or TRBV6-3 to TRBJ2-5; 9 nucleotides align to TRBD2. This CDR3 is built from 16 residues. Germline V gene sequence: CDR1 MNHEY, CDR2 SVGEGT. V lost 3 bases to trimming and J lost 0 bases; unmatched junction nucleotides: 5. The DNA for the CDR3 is TGTGCCAGCAGTTATGCGCCTAGCGGGGACCAAGAGACCCAGTACTTC. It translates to CASSYAPSGDQETQYF.

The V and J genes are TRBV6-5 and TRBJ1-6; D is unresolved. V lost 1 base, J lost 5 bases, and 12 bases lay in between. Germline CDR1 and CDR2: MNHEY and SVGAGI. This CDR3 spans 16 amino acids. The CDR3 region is CASSYWAPNDNSPLHF. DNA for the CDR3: TGTGCCAGCAGTTACTGGGCACCAAATGATAATTCACCCCTCCACTTT.

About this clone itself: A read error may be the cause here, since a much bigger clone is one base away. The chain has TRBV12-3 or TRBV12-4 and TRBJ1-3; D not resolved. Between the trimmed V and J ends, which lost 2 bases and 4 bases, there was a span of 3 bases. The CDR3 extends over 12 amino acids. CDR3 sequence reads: CASSLQGNTIYF. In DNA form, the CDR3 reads TGTGCCAGCAGTTTACAGGGAAACACCATATATTTT.

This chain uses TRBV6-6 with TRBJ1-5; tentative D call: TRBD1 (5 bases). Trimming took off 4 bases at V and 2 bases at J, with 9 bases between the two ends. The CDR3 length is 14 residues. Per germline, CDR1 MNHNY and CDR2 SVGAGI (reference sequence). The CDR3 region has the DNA TGTGCCAGCAGTTTCAGGGTGGGCAATCAGCCCCAGCATTTT. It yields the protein CASSFRVGNQPQHF.

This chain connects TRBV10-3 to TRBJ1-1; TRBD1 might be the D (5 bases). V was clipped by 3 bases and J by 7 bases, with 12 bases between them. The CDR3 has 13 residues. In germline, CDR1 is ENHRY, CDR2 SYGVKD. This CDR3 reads CAISERQGNEAFF. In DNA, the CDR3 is TGTGCCATCAGTGAACGGCAGGGAAATGAAGCTTTCTTT.

The CDR3 nucleotides are TGTGCCAGCAGCTGGACTAGCGGGGACACAGATACGCAGTATTTT. Its protein product is CASSWTSGDTDTQYF. The chain joins TRBV7-2 to TRBJ2-3, with 12 bases identical to TRBD2. Germline values: CDR1 SGHTA, CDR2 FQGNSA. The CDR3 extends over 15 amino acids. V dropped 4 bases and J dropped 2; count of bases not matched to a gene: 1.

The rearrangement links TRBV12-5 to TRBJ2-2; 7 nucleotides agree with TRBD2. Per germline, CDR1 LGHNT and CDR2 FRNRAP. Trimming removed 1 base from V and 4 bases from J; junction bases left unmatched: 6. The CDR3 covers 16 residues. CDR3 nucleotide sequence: TGTGCTAGTGGTTTGGGGGCTAGCGGAACCACCGGGGAGCTGTTTTTT. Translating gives CASGLGASGTTGELFF.

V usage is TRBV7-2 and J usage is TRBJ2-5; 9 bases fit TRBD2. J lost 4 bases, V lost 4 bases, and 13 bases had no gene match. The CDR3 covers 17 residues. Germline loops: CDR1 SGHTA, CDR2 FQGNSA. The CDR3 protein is CASSSSPSGAVGETQYF. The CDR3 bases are TGTGCCAGCAGCTCTTCGCCTAGCGGGGCGGTAGGAGAGACCCAGTACTTC.

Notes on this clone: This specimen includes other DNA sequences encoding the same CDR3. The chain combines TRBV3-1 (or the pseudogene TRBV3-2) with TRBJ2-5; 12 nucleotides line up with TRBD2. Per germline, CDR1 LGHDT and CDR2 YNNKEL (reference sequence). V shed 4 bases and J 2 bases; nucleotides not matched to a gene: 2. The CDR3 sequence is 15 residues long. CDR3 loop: CASSPTSGGQETQYF. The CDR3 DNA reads TGTGCCAGCAGCCCTACTAGCGGGGGGCAAGAGACCCAGTACTTC.

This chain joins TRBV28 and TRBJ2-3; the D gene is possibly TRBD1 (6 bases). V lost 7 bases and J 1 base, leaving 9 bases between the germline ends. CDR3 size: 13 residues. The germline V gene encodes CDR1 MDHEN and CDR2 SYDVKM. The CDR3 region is CASKRQGTDTQYF. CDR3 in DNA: TGTGCCAGCAAGCGACAGGGCACAGATACGCAGTATTTT.

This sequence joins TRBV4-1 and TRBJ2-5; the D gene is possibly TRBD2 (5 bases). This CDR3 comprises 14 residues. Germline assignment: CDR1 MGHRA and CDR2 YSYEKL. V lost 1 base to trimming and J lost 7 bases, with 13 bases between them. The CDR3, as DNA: TGCGCCAGCAGCCAAGGCCCAGCGGAGGCGACCCAGTACTTC. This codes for CASSQGPAEATQYF.

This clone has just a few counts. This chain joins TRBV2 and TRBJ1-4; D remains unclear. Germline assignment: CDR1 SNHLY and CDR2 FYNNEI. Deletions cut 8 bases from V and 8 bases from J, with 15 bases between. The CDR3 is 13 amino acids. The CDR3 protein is CASLGGDWEKLFF. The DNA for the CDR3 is TGTGCCAGCCTTGGCGGGGATTGGGAAAAACTGTTTTTT.